Listed here are 28 T cell receptor beta chains from one sample, sequenced in a study of shared clonotypes between healthy human individuals. CD45RO-negative, CCR7-positively selected cells formed the naive CD8 fraction, excluding terminally differentiated effector memory CD45RA+ cells. Data came from immunoSEQ multiplex PCR; TCRdb stores just in-frame clones and leaves some out. The sample contains 1.5 million to 2.5 million clones, approximately 95% of which appear only once. The sample consisted of naive CD8+ T cells sorted from blood. The receptors here all came from a man aged 18 to 30 in good health.

With regard to this clone: The junction departs from germline at one end; a sequencing error may be responsible. V and J are TRBV7-8 and TRBJ2-3; D might be TRBD2 (5 bases). Germline CDR1 reads SGHVS; CDR2 reads FQNEAQ. This CDR3 is 16 amino acids long. In nucleotides, the CDR3 is TGTGCCAGCAGCCCTAGGACCAGCGCTAGCACAGATACACAGTATTTT. This codes for CASSPRTSASTDTQYF. The full variable domain, with the rest looked up from reference TRBV7-8 and TRBJ2-3, is GAGVSQSPRYKVAKRGQDVALRCDPISGHVSLFWYQQALGQGPEFLTYFQNEAQLDKSGLPSDRFFAERPEGSVSTLKIQRTQQEDSAVYLCASSPRTSASTDTQYFGPGTRLTVL.

The chain couples TRBV7-6 to TRBJ2-7, with D perhaps TRBD2 (6 bases). CDR1 SGHVS and CDR2 FNYEAQ come from the germline V gene. The CDR3 spans 13 residues. Trimming stripped 5 bases from V and 3 bases from J, with 11 bases between. Written as DNA, the CDR3 is TGTGCCAGCAGCCGGGACTTCGGCTACGAGCAGTACTTC. Its translation is CASSRDFGYEQYF.

The chain employs TRBV27 and TRBJ2-7, with 11 bases matching TRBD1. This CDR3 contains 16 residues. The V segment lost 2 bases and the J segment 2 bases; nucleotides outside the gene matches: 5. Germline lookup yields CDR1 MNHEY and CDR2 SMNVEV (reference sequence). Here the CDR3 reads CASSLGPGQGAYEQYF. For the CDR3, the DNA is TGTGCCAGCAGTTTAGGACCGGGACAGGGGGCCTACGAGCAGTACTTC.

This clone was found once. The chain links TRBV27 to TRBJ1-5; the D gene is possibly TRBD1 (5 bases). The V end lost 0 bases, the J end lost 6 bases, and 12 bases lay between the germline ends. CDR3 length equals 15 residues. Germline CDR1 and CDR2: MNHEY and SMNVEV (reference sequence). CDR3 DNA sequence: TGTGCCAGCAGTTTATCGCAGGGAGCGCCTCAGCCCCAGCATTTT. This gives the protein CASSLSQGAPQPQHF.

This clone was recorded once. This chain links TRBV19 with TRBJ2-2, with a tentative D call TRBD1 (6 bases). The CDR3 extends over 15 amino acids. The V and J ends lost 5 bases and 5 bases respectively, with 15 bases between them. The germline V gene encodes CDR1 LNHDA and CDR2 SQIVND (reference sequence). CDR3 bases: TGTGCCAGTAGTGGTCAGGGGTGGAAAACCGGGGAGCTGTTTTTT. Protein sequence: CASSGQGWKTGELFF.

The chain couples TRBV11-2 to TRBJ2-2; TRBD1 is a possible D gene (5 bases). The CDR3 is 17 amino acids. Trimming took 3 bases from V and 0 from J, leaving 14 bases between them. Per the germline V gene, CDR1 is SGHAT and CDR2 is FQNNGV. The CDR3 sequence is CASSFPRATANTGELFF. The CDR3 DNA reads TGTGCCAGCAGCTTCCCCAGGGCAACAGCGAACACCGGGGAGCTGTTTTTT.

This rearrangement joins TRBV30 to TRBJ2-1, with a tentative D call TRBD2 (6 bases). The V end was cut by 4 bases, the J end by 5 bases, with 12 bases between. The germline gives CDR1 GTSNPN, CDR2 SVGIG (reference sequence). The CDR3 loop spans 13 amino acids. The CDR3 region has the DNA TGTGCCTGGACTACCGGGAGAAACAATGAGCAGTTCTTC. Protein: CAWTTGRNNEQFF.

The chain is built from TRBV6-6 and TRBJ1-1; D unresolved. From germline, CDR1 is MNHNY and CDR2 SVGAGI (reference sequence). This CDR3 has 12 residues. V was pared by 2 bases and J by 2 bases, with 3 bases between. The CDR3: CASSYPNTEAFF. The DNA of the CDR3 is TGTGCCAGCAGTTACCCCAACACTGAAGCTTTCTTT.

The chain combines TRBV5-1 with TRBJ2-4, with D maybe TRBD2 (5 bases). V was clipped by 5 bases and J by 8 bases, with 11 bases between them. The CDR3 totals 12 residues. Germline V gene lookup returns CDR1 SGHRS and CDR2 YFSETQ. The DNA of the CDR3 is TGCGCCAGCAGGGGAGAGGATGACATTCAGTACTTC. It codes for CASRGEDDIQYF.

The rearrangement uses TRBV6-6 and TRBJ2-7; no clear D. Trimming removed 0 bases at V and 2 bases at J, with 8 bases between. The CDR3 length is 14 residues. Germline V CDR1 and CDR2: MNHNY, SVGAGI (reference sequence). The CDR3 is CASSYSAPPYEQYF. The CDR3, as DNA: TGTGCCAGCAGTTACTCTGCACCACCCTACGAGCAGTACTTC.

This sequence joins TRBV4-3 and TRBJ2-1; TRBD1 matches at 10 bases. Germline V CDR1 and CDR2: LGHNA, YSLEER. The CDR3 sequence is 14 residues long. The junction had 4 bases not matched to a gene; V was cut back by 3 bases and J by 8 bases. The CDR3 is CASSQGQGYDEQFF. In DNA form, the CDR3 reads TGCGCCAGCAGCCAGGGACAGGGGTACGATGAGCAGTTCTTC.

The CDR3 nucleotides are TGCAGCGTTGAAATCCGGGACGGATCCTACGAGCAGTACTTC. Its protein product is CSVEIRDGSYEQYF. V and J are TRBV29-1 and TRBJ2-7; the D gene could be TRBD1 or TRBD2 (5 bases each). V was pared by 2 bases and J by 1 base, with 12 bases between. Germline loops: CDR1 SQVTM, CDR2 ANQGSEA. This CDR3 contains 14 residues.

There are a few counts of this clone. The CDR3 reads CASGSTGGQYSPLHF. CDR3 DNA: TGTGCCAGCGGCAGCACAGGGGGCCAATACTCACCCCTCCACTTT. The chain couples TRBV2 to TRBJ1-6, with 9 bases lining up with TRBD1. The CDR3 has 15 residues. The V and J ends lost 8 bases and 10 bases, in that order; junction bases with no gene match: 12. From germline, CDR1 is SNHLY and CDR2 FYNNEI.

The chain uses TRBV19 and TRBJ1-5, with D perhaps matching TRBD1 (6 bases). The V end was cut by 8 bases, the J end by 4 bases, with 18 bases between. The CDR3 is 15 amino acids. Germline CDR1 and CDR2: LNHDA and SQIVND (reference sequence). CDR3 region: CASQDGGASNQPQHF. Here the CDR3 DNA reads TGTGCCAGTCAGGACGGGGGCGCATCTAATCAGCCCCAGCATTTT.

As regards this clone: The identical CDR3 is also encoded by other nucleotide sequences in the sample. V gene TRBV4-1 combines with J gene TRBJ2-7; D is perhaps TRBD2 (5 bases). V was cut by 1 base and J by 0 bases, with 10 bases left in between. CDR1 is MGHRA and CDR2 is YSYEKL in the germline V gene. This CDR3 spans 15 amino acids. The CDR3 DNA is TGCGCCAGCAGCCAAGTCTTAGGACTCTCCTACGAGCAGTACTTC. Translating gives CASSQVLGLSYEQYF.

Worth noting for this clone: Different DNA sequences within this sample yield the same CDR3. This rearrangement joins TRBV6-5 to TRBJ2-7, with TRBD1 matching 8 bases. Germline V gene sequence: CDR1 MNHEY, CDR2 SVGAGI. There are 14 residues in the CDR3. Trimming cost V 2 bases and J 3 bases; bases outside gene matches: 3. The DNA of the CDR3 is TGTGCCAGCAGTTACGCAGGGGGCGTCTACGAGCAGTACTTC. Its translation: CASSYAGGVYEQYF.

V and J are TRBV7-9 and TRBJ2-7; 12 bases fit TRBD1. Per germline, CDR1 SEHNR and CDR2 FQNEAQ (reference sequence). The trim removed 7 bases at V and 4 bases at J, leaving 8 bases unmatched. The CDR3 loop spans 15 amino acids. CDR3 amino acids: CASIPWDRGRYEQYF. The CDR3 nucleotides read TGTGCCAGCATCCCCTGGGACAGGGGGCGATACGAGCAGTACTTC.

Worth noting for this clone: The same CDR3 can be traced to other DNA sequences in this sample. V usage is TRBV5-1 and J usage is TRBJ2-3; D gene ambiguous. In germline, CDR1 is SGHRS, CDR2 YFSETQ. V was cut by 0 bases and J by 0 bases, with 5 bases left in between. This CDR3 comprises 14 residues. In nucleotides, the CDR3 is TGCGCCAGCAGCTTGGATAGAAGCACAGATACGCAGTATTTT. Its protein is CASSLDRSTDTQYF.

CDR3 bases: TGTGCCAGTACTGGAGGGGGCCCCTTTTACAATGAGCAGTTCTTC. Translated: CASTGGGPFYNEQFF. The V call is TRBV19, the J call TRBJ2-1; maybe TRBD1 (7 bases). The germline gives CDR1 LNHDA, CDR2 SQIVND (reference sequence). V was cut by 7 bases and J by 4 bases, with 17 bases left in between. The CDR3 has 15 amino acids.

This chain uses TRBV2 with TRBJ2-5, with TRBD2 identical over 8 bases. Germline V gene lookup returns CDR1 SNHLY and CDR2 FYNNEI. Germline trimming cut 7 bases from V and 5 bases from J; bases unmatched to any gene: 9. CDR3 size: 14 residues. In nucleotides, the CDR3 is TGTGCCAGCACCTCGGGAGGGCCCCGGGAGACCCAGTACTTC. It translates to CASTSGGPRETQYF. Filled out from reference TRBV2 and TRBJ2-5, the complete variable domain reads EPEVTQTPSHQVTQMGQEVILRCVPISNHLYFYWYRQILGQKVEFLVSFYNNEISEKSEIFDDQFSVERPDGSNFTLKIRSTKLEDSAMYFCASTSGGPRETQYFGPGTRLLVL.

DNA for the CDR3: TGTGCCAGCGGCTCCGGGACATCCTCCTACGAGCAGTACTTC. It is translated as CASGSGTSSYEQYF. The chain links TRBV11-2 to TRBJ2-7; D possibly corresponds to TRBD1 (6 bases). The CDR3 spans 14 residues. Trimming removed 8 bases at V and 0 bases at J, with 14 bases between. The V gene's germline CDR1 is SGHAT and CDR2 FQNNGV.

The chain is built from TRBV6-4 and TRBJ2-7; weak D call: TRBD2 (6 bases). Trimming left V 2 bases short and J 7 bases short, with 18 bases between. CDR1 is MRHNA and CDR2 is SNTAGT in the germline V gene. The CDR3 runs to 15 residues. CDR3: CASSDAAGRAGEQYF. The CDR3 DNA follows: TGTGCCAGCAGTGACGCCGCCGGGCGGGCGGGAGAGCAGTACTTC.

This chain uses TRBV4-1 with TRBJ2-7; 9 bases map to TRBD1. Trimming cost V 4 bases and J 3 bases; bases outside gene matches: 4. The germline gives CDR1 MGHRA, CDR2 YSYEKL. This CDR3 is 14 amino acids long. The CDR3 reads CASSLDRGYYEQYF. The CDR3 nucleotides are TGCGCCAGCAGCCTGGACAGGGGATACTACGAGCAGTACTTC.

The genes are TRBV27 and TRBJ1-2, with D perhaps matching TRBD1 (6 bases). The germline gives CDR1 MNHEY, CDR2 SMNVEV (reference sequence). This CDR3 contains 15 residues. The V end was cut by 3 bases, the J end by 6 bases, with 17 bases between. This CDR3 is CASSFVPRGLDGYTF. CDR3 DNA sequence: TGTGCCAGCAGTTTTGTCCCCAGGGGACTAGATGGCTACACCTTC.

The chain is built from TRBV7-9 and TRBJ1-2; 9 nucleotides align to TRBD1. The length of the CDR3 is 15 residues. Unmatched junction bases numbered 14, after V lost 5 bases and J lost 10 bases. CDR1 and CDR2 from the germline V gene are SEHNR and FQNEAQ (reference sequence). CDR3 bases: TGTGCCAGCAGCCCTAGCGGTTCGGGACAGGGTGTCTACACCTTC. Its translation is CASSPSGSGQGVYTF. Full variable domain (missing parts from reference TRBV7-9 and TRBJ1-2): DTGVSQNPRHKITKRGQNVTFRCDPISEHNRLYWYRQTLGQGPEFLTYFQNEAQLEKSRLLSDRFSAERPKGSFSTLEIQRTEQGDSAMYLCASSPSGSGQGVYTFGSGTRLTVV.

The V call is TRBV5-1, the J call TRBJ2-3; D unresolved. Trimming left V 3 bases short and J 0 bases short, with 5 bases between. CDR3 size: 13 residues. Germline V gene sequence: CDR1 SGHRS, CDR2 YFSETQ. The CDR3 nucleotides are TGCGCCAGCAGCTGGGTTAGCACAGATACGCAGTATTTT. It is translated as CASSWVSTDTQYF. Filled out from reference TRBV5-1 and TRBJ2-3, the complete variable domain reads KAGVTQTPRYLIKTRGQQVTLSCSPISGHRSVSWYQQTPGQGLQFLFEYFSETQRNKGNFPGRFSGRQFSNSRSEMNVSTLELGDSALYLCASSWVSTDTQYFGPGTRLTVL.

The chain joins TRBV15 to TRBJ2-7; 7 bases agree with TRBD2. There are 14 residues in the CDR3. The germline gives CDR1 LNHNV, CDR2 YYDKDF (reference sequence). V gave up 0 bases and J gave up 2 bases; unmatched junction bases: 1. CDR3 nucleotide sequence: TGTGCCACCAGCAGAGATCTAGCGGCCTACGAGCAGTACTTC. It translates to CATSRDLAAYEQYF.

This clone was detected a few times. The chain couples TRBV10-1 to TRBJ2-1, with D perhaps TRBD1 (5 bases). V was clipped by 2 bases and J by 5 bases, with 7 bases between them. Per the germline V gene, CDR1 is WNHNN and CDR2 is SYGVQD (reference sequence). The length of the CDR3 is 13 residues. The CDR3 is CASSEDRNNEQFF. CDR3 bases: TGCGCCAGCAGTGAGGACAGAAACAATGAGCAGTTCTTC.